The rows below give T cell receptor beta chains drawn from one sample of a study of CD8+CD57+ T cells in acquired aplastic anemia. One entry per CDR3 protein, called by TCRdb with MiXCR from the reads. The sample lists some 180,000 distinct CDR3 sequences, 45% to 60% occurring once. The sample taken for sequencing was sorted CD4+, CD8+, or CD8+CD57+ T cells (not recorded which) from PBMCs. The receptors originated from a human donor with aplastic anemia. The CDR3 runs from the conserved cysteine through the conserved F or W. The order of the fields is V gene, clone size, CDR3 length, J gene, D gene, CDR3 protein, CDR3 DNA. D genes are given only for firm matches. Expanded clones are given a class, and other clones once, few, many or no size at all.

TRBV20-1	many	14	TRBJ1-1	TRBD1	CSAHRTGAPPEAFF	TGCAGTGCCCACAGGACAGGGGCCCCTCCTGAAGCTTTCTTT
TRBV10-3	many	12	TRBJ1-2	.	CAISEGESGYTF	TGTGCCATCAGTGAGGGAGAATCTGGCTACACCTTC
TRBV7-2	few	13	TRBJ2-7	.	CASSSQGGNEQYF	TGTGCCAGCAGCTCACAGGGTGGCAACGAGCAGTACTTC
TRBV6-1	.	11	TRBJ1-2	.	CASSPRDGYTF	TGTGCCAGCAGCCCAAGGGATGGCTACACCTTC
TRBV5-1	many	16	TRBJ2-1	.	CASSLKLPGSHNEQFF	TGCGCCAGCAGCTTGAAGTTGCCAGGGAGCCACAATGAGCAGTTCTTC
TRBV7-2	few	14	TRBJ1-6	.	CASSLGVGVRVLHF	TGTGCCAGCAGCTTAGGGGTCGGAGTAAGGGTACTCCACTTT
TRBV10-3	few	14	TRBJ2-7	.	CAISESGLNYEQYF	TGTGCCATCAGTGAGTCGGGTCTGAACTACGAGCAGTACTTC
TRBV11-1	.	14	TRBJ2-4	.	CASSLSPGVDIQYF	TGTGCCAGCAGCTTAAGCCCAGGTGTAGACATTCAGTACTTC
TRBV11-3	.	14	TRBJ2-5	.	CASSSGGSQETQYF	TGTGCCAGCAGCTCTGGGGGGAGCCAAGAGACCCAGTACTTC
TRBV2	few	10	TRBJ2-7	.	CAAGTYEQYF	TGTGCCGCGGGAACCTACGAGCAGTACTTC
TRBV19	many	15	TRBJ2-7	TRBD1	CASSISYRGQYEQYF	TGTGCCAGTAGTATATCCTACAGGGGGCAATACGAGCAGTACTTC
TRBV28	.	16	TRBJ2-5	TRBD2	CASRSGTSGGRETQYF	TGTGCCAGCAGAAGCGGGACTAGCGGGGGCCGGGAGACCCAGTACTTC
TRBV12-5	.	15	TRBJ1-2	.	CASGLTSGAGRGYTF	TGTGCTAGTGGTTTGACATCCGGGGCAGGCCGGGGCTACACCTTC
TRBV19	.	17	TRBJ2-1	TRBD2	CASSILAGAKMSNEQFF	TGTGCCAGTAGTATACTAGCGGGAGCTAAGATGAGCAATGAGCAGTTCTTC
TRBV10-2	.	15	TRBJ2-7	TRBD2	CASSVGGGPSYEQYF	TGCGCCAGCAGTGTAGGCGGGGGGCCATCCTACGAGCAGTACTTC
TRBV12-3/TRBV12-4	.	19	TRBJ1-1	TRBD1	CASSLATNRDRGLNTEAFF	TGTGCCAGCAGTTTAGCCACCAACCGGGACAGGGGGCTGAACACTGAAGCTTTCTTT
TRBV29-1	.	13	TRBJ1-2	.	CSVEVGTTRGYTF	TGCAGCGTTGAAGTAGGGACAACTAGAGGCTACACCTTC
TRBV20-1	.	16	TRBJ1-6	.	CSARAITDQPNSPLHF	TGCAGTGCTAGAGCTATAACAGACCAACCTAATTCACCCCTCCACTTT
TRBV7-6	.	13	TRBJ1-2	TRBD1	CASSIDRGNGYTF	TGTGCCAGCAGCATCGACAGGGGAAATGGCTACACCTTC
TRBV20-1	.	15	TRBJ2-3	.	CSASELAARTDTQYF	TGCAGTGCGTCAGAACTAGCTGCCCGCACAGATACGCAGTATTTT
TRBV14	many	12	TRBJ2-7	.	CASSQGLGEQYF	TGTGCCAGCAGCCAGGGGCTGGGGGAGCAGTACTTC
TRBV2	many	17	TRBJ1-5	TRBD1	CASTLGNRGGLNQPQHF	TGTGCCAGCACCCTAGGGAACAGGGGAGGGCTCAATCAGCCCCAGCATTTT
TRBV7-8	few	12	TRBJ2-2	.	CASSPSPGELFF	TGTGCCAGCAGCCCCTCGCCGGGGGAGCTGTTTTTT
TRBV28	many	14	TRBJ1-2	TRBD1	CASSLTNRGGGYTF	TGTGCCAGCAGCCTTACTAACAGGGGTGGTGGCTACACCTTC
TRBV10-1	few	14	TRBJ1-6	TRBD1	CASPLGTGVSPLHF	TGCGCCAGCCCGTTAGGGACAGGGGTGTCACCCCTCCACTTT
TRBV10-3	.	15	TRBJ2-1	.	CATGVGWQTGNEQFF	TGTGCCACGGGAGTTGGGTGGCAGACAGGGAATGAGCAGTTCTTC
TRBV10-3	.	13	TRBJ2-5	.	CAISEKYQETQYF	TGTGCCATCAGTGAGAAGTACCAAGAGACCCAGTACTTC
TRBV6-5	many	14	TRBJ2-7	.	CASSSQTGPYEQYF	TGTGCCAGCAGCTCGCAGACAGGTCCCTACGAGCAGTACTTC
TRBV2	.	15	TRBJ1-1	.	CASSGRHGTNTEAFF	TGTGCCAGCAGTGGTAGACACGGAACGAACACTGAAGCTTTCTTT
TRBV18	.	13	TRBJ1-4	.	CASSPNANEKLFF	TGTGCCAGCTCACCTAATGCAAATGAAAAACTGTTTTTT
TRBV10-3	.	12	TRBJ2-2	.	CASMGPGGELFF	TGTGCCAGCATGGGGCCGGGCGGGGAGCTGTTTTTT